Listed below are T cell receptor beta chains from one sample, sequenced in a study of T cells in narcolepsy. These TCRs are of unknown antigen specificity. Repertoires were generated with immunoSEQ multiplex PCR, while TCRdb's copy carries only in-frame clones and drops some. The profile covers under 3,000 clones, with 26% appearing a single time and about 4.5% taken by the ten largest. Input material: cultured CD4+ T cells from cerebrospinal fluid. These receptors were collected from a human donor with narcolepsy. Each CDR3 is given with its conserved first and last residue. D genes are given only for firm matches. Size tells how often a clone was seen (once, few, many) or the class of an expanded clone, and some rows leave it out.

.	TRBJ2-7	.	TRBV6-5	TGTGCCAGCAGAAAGGGGGATTCCTACGAGCAGTACTTC	CASRKGDSYEQYF
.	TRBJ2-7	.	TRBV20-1	TGCAGTGCTAGCGGGGTCGACGAGCAGTACTTC	CSASGVDEQYF
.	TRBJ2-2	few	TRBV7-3	TGTGCCAGCAGCCCCGGGACAATCACCGGGGAGCTGTTTTTT	CASSPGTITGELFF
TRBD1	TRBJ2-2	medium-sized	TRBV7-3	TGTGCCAGCAGCCCCACCGGGACAGTTTCCGGGGAGCTGTTTTTT	CASSPTGTVSGELFF
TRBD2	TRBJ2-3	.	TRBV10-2	TGCGCCAGCAGTGTCCCCGGGACTAGGGGTACGAATACGCAGTATTTT	CASSVPGTRGTNTQYF
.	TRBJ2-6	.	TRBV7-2	TGTGCCAGCAGCCGACCATTGAGACGACAAAGTCGGGCCAACGTCCTGACTTTC	CASSRPLRRQSRANVLTF
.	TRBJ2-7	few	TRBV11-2	TGTGCCAGCAGCTTAGATGGGCCTGAGCGCTACGAGCAGTACTTC	CASSLDGPERYEQYF
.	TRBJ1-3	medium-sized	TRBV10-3	TGTGCCATCAGTGAGAGGGGCAGCTCTGGAAACACCATATATTTT	CAISERGSSGNTIYF
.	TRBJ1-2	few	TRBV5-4	TGTGCCAGCAGCCGATCAACAACTTCTTATGGCTACACCTTC	CASSRSTTSYGYTF
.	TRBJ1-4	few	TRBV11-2	TGTGCCAGCAGTGAGGTCACAGGTGAAAAACTGTTTTTT	CASSEVTGEKLFF
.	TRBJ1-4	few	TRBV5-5	TGTGCCAGCAGCTTGACACCTCCAGGCAGTAGGAATGAAAAACTGTTTTTT	CASSLTPPGSRNEKLFF
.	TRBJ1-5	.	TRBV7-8	TGTGCCAGCAGCTTACGTGCGAGTCAGCCCCAGCATTTT	CASSLRASQPQHF
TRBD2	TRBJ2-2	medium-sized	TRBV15	TGTGCCACCAGCAGGGGGGGGGACACCGGGGAGCTGTTTTTT	CATSRGGDTGELFF
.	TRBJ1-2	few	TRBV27	TGTGCCAGCAGTACCCAGCCAGCGAACTATGGCTACACCTTC	CASSTQPANYGYTF
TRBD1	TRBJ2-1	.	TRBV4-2	TGTGCCAGCAGCCAAGATTGGACAGGGACCTACAATGAGCAGTTCTTC	CASSQDWTGTYNEQFF
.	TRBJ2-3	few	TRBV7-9	TGTGCCAGCAGCCCACGCCGGAGGGATACGCAGTATTTT	CASSPRRRDTQYF
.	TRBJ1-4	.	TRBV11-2	TGTGCCAGCAGCTTAGTGTCTGGGCTTAATGAAAAACTGTTTTTT	CASSLVSGLNEKLFF
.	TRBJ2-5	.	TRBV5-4	TGTGCCAGCAGCTGGGGGCGCCAGCAAGAGACCCAGTACTTC	CASSWGRQQETQYF
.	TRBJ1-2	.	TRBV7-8	TGTGCCAGCAGCTTATCCCCCCTTTACACCGATGGCTACACCTTC	CASSLSPLYTDGYTF
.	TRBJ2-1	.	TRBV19	TGTGCCAGTAGTATAACAGATTTCGGGGGCCGGTTCTTC	CASSITDFGGRFF
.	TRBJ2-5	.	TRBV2	TGTGCCAGCAGTCCCTCCCGGGGGACTTTTCAAGAGACCCAGTACTTC	CASSPSRGTFQETQYF
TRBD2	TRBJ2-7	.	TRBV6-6	TGTGCCAGCAGGGTTAGCGGGGGGGCGGGAGAGCAGTACTTC	CASRVSGGAGEQYF
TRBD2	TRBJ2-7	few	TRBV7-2	TGTGCCAGCAGCCCGCAGACTAGCGGGAGCTACGAGCAGTACTTC	CASSPQTSGSYEQYF
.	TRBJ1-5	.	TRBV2	TGTGCCAGCACGGGAGCCGGCGGGTATAGCAATCAGCCCCAGCATTTT	CASTGAGGYSNQPQHF
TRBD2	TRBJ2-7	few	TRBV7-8	TGTGCCAGCAAACAGACTAGCGGGCTCTACGAGCAGTACTTC	CASKQTSGLYEQYF
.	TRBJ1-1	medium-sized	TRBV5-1	TGCGCCAGCAGCCCAAGCCCGCAGGTAGGTGAAGCTTTCTTT	CASSPSPQVGEAFF
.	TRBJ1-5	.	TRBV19	TGTGCCAGTAGTATAGCCCAGGGGTCGATTGGACAGCCCCAGCATTTT	CASSIAQGSIGQPQHF
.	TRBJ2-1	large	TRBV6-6	TGTGCCAGTAGAGTGGGGCGGAGCTCCTACAATGAGCAGTTCTTC	CASRVGRSSYNEQFF
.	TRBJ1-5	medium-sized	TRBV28	TGTGCCAGCAGCGTGGAGGGCATTAGCAATCAGCCCCAGCATTTT	CASSVEGISNQPQHF
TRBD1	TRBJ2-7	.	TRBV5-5	TGTGCCAGCAGCCCCCCGGGACAGCCCTACGAGCAGTACTTC	CASSPPGQPYEQYF
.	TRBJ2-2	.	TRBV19	TGTGCCAGTAGTATCTTAGGCAGCGAACACCGGGGAGCTGTTTTT	CASSILGSEHRGAVF
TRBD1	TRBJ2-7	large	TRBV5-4	TGTGCCAGCAGCCCCCCGGGACAGCCCTACGAGCAGTACTTC	CASSPPGQPYEQYF
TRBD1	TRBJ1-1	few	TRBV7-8	TGTGCCAGCAGCTTTTCCTCAGGGGGCACTGAAGCTTTCTTT	CASSFSSGGTEAFF
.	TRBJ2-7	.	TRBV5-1	TGCGCCAGCAGCGGGGGGCGGACGGCAAGCTCCTACGAGCAGTACTTC	CASSGGRTASSYEQYF
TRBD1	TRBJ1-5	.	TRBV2	TGTGCCAGCAGTGGGGAGGACAGGGTCCAGCCCCAGCATTTT	CASSGEDRVQPQHF
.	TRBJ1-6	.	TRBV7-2	TGTGCCAGCAGCCAAGACAGGTATTCACCCCTCCACTTT	CASSQDRYSPLHF
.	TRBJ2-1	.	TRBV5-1	TGCGCCAGCAGCCGCGATATAGGGAACAATGAGCAGTTCTTC	CASSRDIGNNEQFF
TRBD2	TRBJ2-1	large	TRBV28	TGTGCCAGCAGTCCACGGACTAGCGGGACCTACAATGAGCAGTTCTTC	CASSPRTSGTYNEQFF
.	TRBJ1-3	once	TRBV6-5	TGTGCCAGCCGGCACTCTGGAAACACCATATATTTT	CASRHSGNTIYF
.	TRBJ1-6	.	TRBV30	TGTGCCTGGACACGAGAATATAATTCACCCCTCCACTTT	CAWTREYNSPLHF
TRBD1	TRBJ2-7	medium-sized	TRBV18	TGTGCCAGCTCACTTGGGGACAGGTTGGGGCAGTACTTC	CASSLGDRLGQYF